The source of this T cell receptor (beta chain) is a study of T cells in tumors after PD-1 blockade. As for the study in general: Patients received pembrolizumab 200 mg every 3 weeks or cemiplimab 350 mg every 2 weeks. Some patients also took daily vismodegib 150 mg during anti-PD-1 treatment. Findings and caveats of the study: Blood contained about 40% of the tumor's TCR clonotypes.

Profiling relied on immunoSEQ multiplex PCR, and the TCRdb table lists in-frame clones only, not all of them. Of roughly 14,000 clones in the sample, roughly 80% were seen once. A note on this clone: Its antigen is still unknown.

V lost 6 bases and J 2 bases, leaving 8 bases between the germline ends. Germline loops: CDR1 SNHLY, CDR2 FYNNEI. CDR3 length: 14 residues. Genomic DNA template from tumor biopsies or peripheral blood, 616 ng to 6,004 ng input. This clonotype was obtained from a human donor with basal cell carcinoma. The V and J genes are TRBV2 and TRBJ2-6; D is unclear. The material sequenced was PBMCs, taken after anti-PD-1 treatment. In nucleotides, the CDR3 is TGTGCCAGCAGGACCCTGGCTGGGGCCAACGTCCTGACTTTC. Translated, it gives CASRTLAGANVLTF.